This passage covers 32 T cell receptor beta chains from one sample sequenced in a study of blood T cell repertoires in COVID-19. Data came from immunoSEQ multiplex PCR; TCRdb stores just in-frame clones and leaves some out. This table holds about 73,000 clones, roughly four fifths found once. Specimen: peripheral blood. The receptors were sampled from a man between 65 and 85 years old with COVID-19, enrolled during active disease.

The chain links TRBV18 to TRBJ2-1; D might be TRBD2 (6 bases). Trimming pared 6 bases from V and 5 bases from J, leaving 17 bases between. This CDR3 comprises 15 residues. Germline loops: CDR1 KGHSH, CDR2 LQKENI. CDR3 DNA: TGTGCCAGCTCCCCTCCAGCGGGCTGGGACAATGAGCAGTTCTTC. Translated: CASSPPAGWDNEQFF.

This clone has more than one count but fewer than ten. CDR3 in amino acids: CASSQTSGSLTYNEQFF. CDR3 in DNA: TGCGCCAGCAGCCAGACTAGCGGGTCCCTAACCTACAATGAGCAGTTCTTC. The chain joins TRBV5-1 to TRBJ2-1; 10 bases are a match to TRBD2. The CDR3 runs to 17 residues. Germline CDR1 and CDR2: SGHRS and YFSETQ. J gave up 2 bases and V 4 bases, and 9 bases lay outside the gene matches.

The chain is built from TRBV28 and TRBJ1-4, with D perhaps matching TRBD1 (6 bases). This CDR3 spans 15 amino acids. Germline V gene data show CDR1 as MDHEN and CDR2 as SYDVKM. V lost 3 bases to trimming and J lost 3 bases, with 11 bases between them. CDR3 residues: CASSFTGRSNEKLFF. Here the CDR3 DNA reads TGTGCCAGCAGTTTCACAGGGCGCTCTAATGAAAAACTGTTTTTT.

The rearrangement uses TRBV4-3 and TRBJ2-1, with D possibly TRBD2 on 5 matching bases. The V end lost 3 bases, the J end lost 0 bases, and 9 bases lay between the germline ends. Germline CDR1 LGHNA, CDR2 YSLEER. The CDR3 extends over 15 amino acids. CDR3 nucleotides: TGCGCCAGCAGCCAGGAGGAGAACTCCTACAATGAGCAGTTCTTC. Translation gives CASSQEENSYNEQFF.

The chain carries TRBV6-6 and TRBJ2-7; 16 bases fit TRBD2. The CDR3 consists of 17 residues. J lost 1 base, V lost 5 bases, and 5 bases had no gene match. Germline values: CDR1 MNHNY, CDR2 SVGAGI (reference sequence). This CDR3 is CASSPGTSGRASYEQYF. CDR3 DNA: TGTGCCAGCAGTCCCGGGACTAGCGGGAGGGCTTCCTACGAGCAGTACTTC.

V gene TRBV7-9 combines with J gene TRBJ2-1, with D perhaps TRBD2 (6 bases). The V gene lost 5 bases and the J gene lost 5 bases, with 19 bases spanning the gap. CDR1 SEHNR and CDR2 FQNEAQ come from the germline V gene (reference sequence). This CDR3 region has 16 residues. CDR3 region: CASSPGEGLPHNEQFF. The CDR3 bases are TGTGCCAGCAGCCCCGGCGAGGGACTCCCTCACAATGAGCAGTTCTTC.

The V and J genes are TRBV10-1 and TRBJ2-3; 9 bases line up with TRBD1. Germline V gene sequence: CDR1 WNHNN, CDR2 SYGVQD (reference sequence). V was clipped by 1 base and J by 5 bases; unmatched bases: 13. The CDR3 is made up of 18 amino acids. In nucleotides, the CDR3 is TGCGCCAGCAGTGAGTGCAGGTGGGGGACAGGGAGGGGAGATACGCAGTATTTT. It encodes CASSECRWGTGRGDTQYF.

This clone was counted a single time. Mismatch with germline at one junction end may stem from a read error. The V call is TRBV11-3, the J call TRBJ2-2; 13 bases map to TRBD2. The CDR3 totals 16 residues. Germline lookup yields CDR1 SGHNT and CDR2 YENEEA. DNA for the CDR3: TGTGCCAGCAGCTTCGGGACTAGCGGGAACGCCGGGGAGCTGTTTTTT. It is translated as CASSFGTSGNAGELFF.

The chain combines TRBV19 with TRBJ1-2; D perhaps matches TRBD1 (5 bases). CDR1 LNHDA and CDR2 SQIVND come from the germline V gene (reference sequence). The CDR3 has 16 amino acids. For the CDR3, the DNA is TGTGGGTCGCATGCCCACCGGGACTCTTTGGGCTATGGCTACACCTTC. Translated: CGSHAHRDSLGYGYTF.

The chain is built from TRBV15 and TRBJ1-5; D gene uncertain. The germline V and J ends were trimmed by 0 bases and 9 bases, with 12 bases remaining between them. The length of the CDR3 is 14 residues. Germline V gene lookup returns CDR1 LNHNV and CDR2 YYDKDF (reference sequence). CDR3 loop: CATSRDRVRGPQHF. The CDR3 coding sequence is TGTGCCACCAGCAGAGATCGGGTGAGAGGGCCCCAGCATTTT.

This clone was observed once. The rearrangement joins TRBV5-8 to TRBJ1-6, with D perhaps matching TRBD1 (5 bases). The CDR3 runs to 14 residues. Germline assignment: CDR1 SGHTS and CDR2 YDEGEE. V was pared by 0 bases and J by 10 bases, with 11 bases between. CDR3 in DNA: TGTGCCAGCAGCTTGGTAGACAGAGGATCACCCCTCCACTTT. This codes for CASSLVDRGSPLHF.

This clone was recorded only once. DNA of the CDR3: TGCGCCAGCAGCTCGGGACTCTCACCAAAGTACCAAGAGACCCAGTACTTC. Encoded protein: CASSSGLSPKYQETQYF. The genes are TRBV5-1 and TRBJ2-5; tentatively, D is TRBD2 (6 bases). Trimming left V 3 bases short and J 0 bases short, with 18 bases between. CDR3 size: 17 residues. Per the germline V gene, CDR1 is SGHRS and CDR2 is YFSETQ.

The rearrangement joins TRBV11-1 to TRBJ2-7, with TRBD2 matching over 7 bases. The ends lost 5 bases at V and 2 bases at J; junction bases unmatched: 6. Germline V gives CDR1 SGHAT, CDR2 FQDESV (reference sequence). The length of the CDR3 is 14 residues. The CDR3 protein is CASSPLASAYEQYF. For the CDR3, the DNA is TGTGCCAGCAGCCCACTAGCGTCTGCCTACGAGCAGTACTTC. The complete variable domain, with remaining parts taken from reference TRBV11-1 and TRBJ2-7, reads EAEVAQSPRYKITEKSQAVAFWCDPISGHATLYWYRQILGQGPELLVQFQDESVVDDSQLPKDRFSAERLKGVDSTLKIQPAELGDSAMYLCASSPLASAYEQYFGPGTRLTVT.

This rearrangement joins TRBV11-2 to TRBJ1-2, with D possibly being TRBD1 (6 bases). V was shortened by 2 bases and J by 12 bases, with 10 bases between the two germline ends. Germline V CDR1 and CDR2: SGHAT, FQNNGV. This CDR3 spans 11 amino acids. CDR3 loop: CASSLRGGNTF. The DNA of the CDR3 is TGTGCCAGCAGCTTAAGAGGGGGTAACACCTTC.

The rearrangement links TRBV5-4 to TRBJ1-1, with D possibly being TRBD1 (5 bases). Germline loops: CDR1 SGHNT, CDR2 YYREEE (reference sequence). The CDR3 has 13 amino acids. Trimming removed 1 base at V and 1 base at J, with 5 bases between. DNA for the CDR3: TGTGCCAGCAGCTTGAGGGGGAACACTGAAGCTTTCTTT. Its translation: CASSLRGNTEAFF.

The J gene is TRBJ2-1, the V gene TRBV14, with 7 bases fitting TRBD2. Unmatched junction bases numbered 10, after V lost 4 bases and J lost 10 bases. The germline gives CDR1 SGHDN, CDR2 FVKESK. The CDR3 runs 14 residues. The CDR3 DNA reads as TGTGCCAGCAGCCCCCGCCCTAGCGGAGAAGAGCAGTTCTTC. It translates to CASSPRPSGEEQFF.

This chain uses TRBV11-3 with TRBJ2-1; 10 bases line up with TRBD2. Trimming cost V 1 base and J 9 bases; bases outside gene matches: 6. The CDR3 contains 15 residues. Germline assignment: CDR1 SGHNT and CDR2 YENEEA. The CDR3 DNA reads as TGTGCCAGCAGCTTAGCTCCTAGCGGGAGATCTGAGCAGTTCTTC. It is translated as CASSLAPSGRSEQFF.

The genes are TRBV7-3 and TRBJ2-5; D gene ambiguous. CDR1 and CDR2 from the germline V gene are SGHTA and FQGTGA. The CDR3 has 13 amino acids. Trimming cost V 0 bases and J 3 bases, with 5 bases left between them. The CDR3 region is CASSLTAEETQYF. The CDR3 bases are TGTGCCAGCAGCTTAACGGCGGAAGAGACCCAGTACTTC.

The chain couples TRBV29-1 to TRBJ1-1; 8 bases match TRBD1. Germline V gene lookup returns CDR1 SQVTM and CDR2 ANQGSEA. The CDR3 is 15 amino acids. Trimming removed 5 bases from V and 2 bases from J; junction bases left unmatched: 10. The CDR3 coding sequence is TGCAGCGTTCCACCCCGGACAGGGACCAACACTGAAGCTTTCTTT. Protein product: CSVPPRTGTNTEAFF.

The chain joins TRBV19 to TRBJ2-7; the match to TRBD1 covers 8 bases. V shed 3 bases, J shed 4 bases, and the junction held 5 bases outside the gene matches. The CDR3 has 14 residues. CDR1 LNHDA and CDR2 SQIVND come from the germline V gene (reference sequence). As DNA, the CDR3 is TGTGCCAGTAGTATTTACCAGGGGGCTTACGAGCAGTACTTC. Encoded protein: CASSIYQGAYEQYF.

The chain combines TRBV11-2 with TRBJ1-2; maybe TRBD1 (6 bases). This CDR3 spans 14 amino acids. The germline V gene has CDR1 SGHAT and CDR2 FQNNGV. Trimming took off 1 base at V and 2 bases at J, with 8 bases between the two ends. CDR3 DNA sequence: TGTGCCAGCAGCTTAGGACAGGACAACTATGGCTACACCTTC. Encoded protein: CASSLGQDNYGYTF.

Here the CDR3 reads CASSPRGGNSPLHF. The CDR3 bases are TGTGCCAGCAGCCCACGTGGGGGGAATTCACCCCTCCACTTT. The chain carries TRBV7-9 and TRBJ1-6; weak D call: TRBD1 (5 bases). This CDR3 has 14 residues. Trimming removed 5 bases from V and 7 bases from J, with 12 bases in between. Germline CDR1 is SEHNR and CDR2 is FQNEAQ (reference sequence).

The chain employs TRBV7-2 and TRBJ2-4; 7 bases fit TRBD2. In germline, CDR1 is SGHTA, CDR2 FQGNSA. The CDR3 has 12 amino acids. J lost 8 bases, V lost 3 bases, and 1 base had no gene match. The CDR3 loop reads CASSLGGDIQYF. For the CDR3, the DNA is TGTGCCAGCAGCTTGGGGGGGGACATTCAGTACTTC.

The rearrangement joins TRBV24-1 to TRBJ2-1, with D perhaps TRBD2 (6 bases). The CDR3 runs to 20 residues. The V gene's germline CDR1 is KGHDR and CDR2 SFDVKD. V lost 2 bases and J lost 6, with 28 bases in between. CDR3 sequence reads: CATSDSQATTGLSGSNEQFF. As DNA, the CDR3 is TGTGCCACCAGTGATTCACAGGCGACTACGGGACTTTCCGGGAGCAATGAGCAGTTCTTC.

The chain carries TRBV2 and TRBJ2-1; the D gene is possibly TRBD1 (6 bases). The CDR3 runs 15 residues. Per the germline V gene, CDR1 is SNHLY and CDR2 is FYNNEI. V was shortened by 6 bases and J by 0 bases, with 12 bases between the two germline ends. The CDR3 sequence is CASSRGASSYNEQFF. The DNA of the CDR3 is TGTGCCAGCAGCAGGGGCGCGAGCTCCTACAATGAGCAGTTCTTC.

The chain couples TRBV5-1 to TRBJ1-3; TRBD1 aligns across 8 bases. V lost 2 bases, J lost 3 bases, and 4 bases stayed unmatched. Germline CDR1 reads SGHRS; CDR2 reads YFSETQ. The CDR3 is 15 residues long. Here the CDR3 reads CASSFRTGYGNTIYF. The CDR3 DNA reads TGCGCCAGCAGCTTTAGGACAGGGTATGGAAACACCATATATTTT. Together with reference TRBV5-1 and TRBJ1-3, the CDR3 gives the full variable domain: KAGVTQTPRYLIKTRGQQVTLSCSPISGHRSVSWYQQTPGQGLQFLFEYFSETQRNKGNFPGRFSGRQFSNSRSEMNVSTLELGDSALYLCASSFRTGYGNTIYFGEGSWLTVV.

The chain combines TRBV5-1 with TRBJ2-7, with D possibly TRBD1 on 6 matching bases. The V and J ends lost 2 bases and 9 bases respectively, with 21 bases between them. CDR1 is SGHRS, CDR2 YFSETQ, per germline. The CDR3 has 15 residues. The CDR3 spells CASSLLLQGGPGQYF. CDR3 nucleotide sequence: TGCGCCAGCAGCTTACTCCTACAGGGTGGGCCGGGGCAGTACTTC.

V gene TRBV28 combines with J gene TRBJ2-7; D remains unclear. The germline V gene encodes CDR1 MDHEN and CDR2 SYDVKM. V was trimmed by 1 base and J by 2 bases, leaving 9 bases between them. This CDR3 comprises 14 residues. The CDR3 reads CASSLSPTAYEQYF. Written as DNA, the CDR3 is TGTGCCAGCAGTTTATCCCCCACTGCCTACGAGCAGTACTTC.

Only a few counts were recorded for this clone. The chain joins TRBV7-9 to TRBJ1-1; D is unclear. Germline V gene sequence: CDR1 SEHNR, CDR2 FQNEAQ (reference sequence). Between the trimmed V and J ends, which lost 1 base and 3 bases, there was a span of 9 bases. This CDR3 region has 14 residues. CDR3 sequence reads: CASSLEDLYTEAFF. The CDR3 DNA follows: TGTGCCAGCAGCTTAGAAGATCTATACACTGAAGCTTTCTTT.

V and J are TRBV27 and TRBJ1-2, with 7 bases fitting TRBD1. The CDR3 is 13 amino acids. The J segment lost 2 bases and the V segment lost 6 bases, leaving 3 bases of the junction unmatched. Germline assignment: CDR1 MNHEY and CDR2 SMNVEV (reference sequence). In DNA, the CDR3 is TGTGCCAGCAGAAAGGGACAGAACTATGGCTACACCTTC. Its protein is CASRKGQNYGYTF.

The CDR3 loop reads CASSQLGGMGNSPLHF. The CDR3, as DNA: TGTGCCAGCAGCCAGTTAGGGGGTATGGGGAATTCACCCCTCCACTTT. The chain combines TRBV3-1 (or the pseudogene TRBV3-2) with TRBJ1-6, with D tentatively TRBD1 (6 bases). The CDR3 length is 16 residues. Trimming took 3 bases from V and 7 from J, leaving 16 bases between them. Germline V gene lookup returns CDR1 LGHDT and CDR2 YNNKEL (reference sequence).

This chain links TRBV6-6 with TRBJ1-2; D unclear. This CDR3 region has 14 residues. Germline V lookup: CDR1 MNHNY, CDR2 SVGAGI (reference sequence). Trimming stripped 2 bases from V and 8 bases from J, with 15 bases between. As DNA, the CDR3 is TGTGCCAGCAGTTACGTGAGGGTTTCTTCGGGCTACACCTTC. Amino acid sequence: CASSYVRVSSGYTF.